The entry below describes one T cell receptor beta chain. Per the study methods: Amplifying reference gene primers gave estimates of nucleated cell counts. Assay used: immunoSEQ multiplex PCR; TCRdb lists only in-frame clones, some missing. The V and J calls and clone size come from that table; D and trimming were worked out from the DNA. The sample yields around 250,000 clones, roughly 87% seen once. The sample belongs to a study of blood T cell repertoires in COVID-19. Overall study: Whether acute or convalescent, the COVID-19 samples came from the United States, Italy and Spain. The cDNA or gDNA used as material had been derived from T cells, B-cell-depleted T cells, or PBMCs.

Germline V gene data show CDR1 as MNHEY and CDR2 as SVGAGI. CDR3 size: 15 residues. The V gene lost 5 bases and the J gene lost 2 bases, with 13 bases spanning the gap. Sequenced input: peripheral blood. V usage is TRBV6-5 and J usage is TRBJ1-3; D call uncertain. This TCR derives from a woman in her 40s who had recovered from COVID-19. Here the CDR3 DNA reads TGTGCCAGCAGTCCCCGACGGAGACCTGGAAACACCATATATTTT. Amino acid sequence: CASSPRRRPGNTIYF.